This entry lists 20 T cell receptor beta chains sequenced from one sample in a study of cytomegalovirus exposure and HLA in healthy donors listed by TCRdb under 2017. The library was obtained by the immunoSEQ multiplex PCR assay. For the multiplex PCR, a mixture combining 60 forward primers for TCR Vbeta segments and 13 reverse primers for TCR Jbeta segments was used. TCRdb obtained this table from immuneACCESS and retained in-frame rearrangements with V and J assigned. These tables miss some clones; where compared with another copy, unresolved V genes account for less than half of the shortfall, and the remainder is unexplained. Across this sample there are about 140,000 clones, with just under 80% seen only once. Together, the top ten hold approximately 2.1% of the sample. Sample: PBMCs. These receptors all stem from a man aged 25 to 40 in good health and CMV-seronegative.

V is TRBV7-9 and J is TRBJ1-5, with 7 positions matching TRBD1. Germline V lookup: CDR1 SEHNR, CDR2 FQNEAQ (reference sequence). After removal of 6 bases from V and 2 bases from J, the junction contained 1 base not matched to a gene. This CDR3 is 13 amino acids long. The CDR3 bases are TGTGCCAGCAGGGGGACAGGCAATCAGCCCCAGCATTTT. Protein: CASRGTGNQPQHF. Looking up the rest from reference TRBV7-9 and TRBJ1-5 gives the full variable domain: DTGVSQNPRHKITKRGQNVTFRCDPISEHNRLYWYRQTLGQGPEFLTYFQNEAQLEKSRLLSDRFSAERPKGSFSTLEIQRTEQGDSAMYLCASRGTGNQPQHFGDGTRLSIL.

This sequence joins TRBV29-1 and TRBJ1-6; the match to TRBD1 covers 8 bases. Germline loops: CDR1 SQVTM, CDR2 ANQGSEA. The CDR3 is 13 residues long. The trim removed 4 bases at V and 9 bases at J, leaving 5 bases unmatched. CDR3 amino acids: CSVAQGGSSPLHF. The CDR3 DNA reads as TGCAGCGTTGCACAGGGGGGAAGTTCACCCCTCCACTTT.

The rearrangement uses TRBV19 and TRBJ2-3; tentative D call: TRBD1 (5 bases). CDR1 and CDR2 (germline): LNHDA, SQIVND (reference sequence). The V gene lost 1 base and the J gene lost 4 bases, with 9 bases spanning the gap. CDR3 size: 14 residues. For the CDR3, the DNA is TGTGCCAGTAGTATAGGGGGCAGACCAGATACGCAGTATTTT. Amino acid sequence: CASSIGGRPDTQYF.

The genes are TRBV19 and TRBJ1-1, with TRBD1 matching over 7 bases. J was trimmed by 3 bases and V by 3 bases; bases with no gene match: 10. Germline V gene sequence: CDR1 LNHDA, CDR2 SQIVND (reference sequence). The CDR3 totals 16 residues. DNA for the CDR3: TGTGCCAGTAGTATTGGGGCAGGGGGAAAGGACACTGAAGCTTTCTTT. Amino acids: CASSIGAGGKDTEAFF.

This CDR3 is CASRNRQGARSFF. CDR3 DNA: TGTGCCAGCAGAAACAGACAGGGGGCGAGATCTTTCTTT. This sequence joins TRBV28 and TRBJ1-1, with 10 bases that match TRBD1. V lost 6 bases, J lost 12 bases, and 10 bases stayed unmatched. Germline V lookup: CDR1 MDHEN, CDR2 SYDVKM. The CDR3 has 13 amino acids.

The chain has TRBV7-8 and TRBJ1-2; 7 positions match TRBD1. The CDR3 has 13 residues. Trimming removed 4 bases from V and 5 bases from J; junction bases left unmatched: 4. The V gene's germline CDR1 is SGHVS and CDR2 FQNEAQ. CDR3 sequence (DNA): TGTGCCAGCAGCTCCGACAGGGAGTATGGCTACACCTTC. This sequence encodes CASSSDREYGYTF.

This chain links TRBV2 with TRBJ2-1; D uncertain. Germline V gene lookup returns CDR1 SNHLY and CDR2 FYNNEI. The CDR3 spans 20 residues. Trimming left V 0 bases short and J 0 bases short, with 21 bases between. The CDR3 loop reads CASSEAISPDGGYSYNEQFF. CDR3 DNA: TGTGCCAGCAGTGAAGCTATTAGCCCGGATGGCGGATACTCCTACAATGAGCAGTTCTTC. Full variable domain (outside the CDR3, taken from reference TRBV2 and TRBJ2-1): EPEVTQTPSHQVTQMGQEVILRCVPISNHLYFYWYRQILGQKVEFLVSFYNNEISEKSEIFDDQFSVERPDGSNFTLKIRSTKLEDSAMYFCASSEAISPDGGYSYNEQFFGPGTRLTVL.

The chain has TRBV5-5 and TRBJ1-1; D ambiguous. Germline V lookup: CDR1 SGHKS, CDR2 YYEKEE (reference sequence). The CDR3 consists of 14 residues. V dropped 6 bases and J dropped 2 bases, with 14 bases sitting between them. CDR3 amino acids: CASTQTGFNTEAFF. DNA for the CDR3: TGTGCCAGCACCCAGACGGGGTTCAACACTGAAGCTTTCTTT.

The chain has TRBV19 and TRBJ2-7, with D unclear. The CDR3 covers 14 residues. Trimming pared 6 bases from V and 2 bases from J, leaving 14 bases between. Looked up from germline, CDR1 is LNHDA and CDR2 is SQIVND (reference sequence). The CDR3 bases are TGTGCCAGTAGCCTCAACACGATAACCTACGAGCAGTACTTC. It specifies CASSLNTITYEQYF. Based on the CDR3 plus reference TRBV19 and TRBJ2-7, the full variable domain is DGGITQSPKYLFRKEGQNVTLSCEQNLNHDAMYWYRQDPGQGLRLIYYSQIVNDFQKGDIAEGYSVSREKKESFPLTVTSAQKNPTAFYLCASSLNTITYEQYFGPGTRLTVT.

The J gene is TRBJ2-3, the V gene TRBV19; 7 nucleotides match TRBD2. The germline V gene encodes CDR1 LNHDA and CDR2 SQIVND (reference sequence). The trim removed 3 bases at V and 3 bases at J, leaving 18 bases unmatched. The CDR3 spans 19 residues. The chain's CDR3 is CASSIHPGTTLRPTDTQYF. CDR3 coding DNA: TGTGCCAGTAGTATTCATCCCGGGACTACTCTGCGGCCTACAGATACGCAGTATTTT.

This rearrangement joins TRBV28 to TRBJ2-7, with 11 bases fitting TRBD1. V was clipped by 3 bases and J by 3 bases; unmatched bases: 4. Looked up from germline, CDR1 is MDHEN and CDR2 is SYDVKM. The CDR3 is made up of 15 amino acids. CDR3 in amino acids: CASSFPGQGDYEQYF. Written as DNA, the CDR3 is TGTGCCAGCAGTTTCCCGGGACAGGGGGACTACGAGCAGTACTTC. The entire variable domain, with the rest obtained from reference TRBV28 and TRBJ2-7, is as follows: DVKVTQSSRYLVKRTGEKVFLECVQDMDHENMFWYRQDPGLGLRLIYFSYDVKMKEKGDIPEGYSVSREKKERFSLILESASTNQTSMYLCASSFPGQGDYEQYFGPGTRLTVT.

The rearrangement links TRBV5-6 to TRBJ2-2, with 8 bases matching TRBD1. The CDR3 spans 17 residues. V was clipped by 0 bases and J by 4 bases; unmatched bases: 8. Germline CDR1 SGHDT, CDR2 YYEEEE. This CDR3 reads CASSLGTRGQATGELFF. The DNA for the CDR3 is TGTGCCAGCAGCTTGGGGACCAGGGGGCAGGCCACCGGGGAGCTGTTTTTT.

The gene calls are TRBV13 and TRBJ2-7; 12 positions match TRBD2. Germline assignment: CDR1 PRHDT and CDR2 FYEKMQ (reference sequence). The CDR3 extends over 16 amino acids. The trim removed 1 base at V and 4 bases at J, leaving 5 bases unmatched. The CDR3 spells CASSLVLAGGQYEQYF. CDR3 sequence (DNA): TGTGCCAGCAGCTTAGTACTAGCGGGGGGCCAGTACGAGCAGTACTTC.

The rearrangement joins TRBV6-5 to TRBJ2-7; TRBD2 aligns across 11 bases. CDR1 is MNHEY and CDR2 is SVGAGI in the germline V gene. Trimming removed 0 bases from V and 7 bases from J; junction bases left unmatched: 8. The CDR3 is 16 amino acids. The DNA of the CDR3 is TGTGCCAGCAGTTACTCGAGTAGCGGGGGGGCGTGGGAGCAGTACTTC. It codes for CASSYSSSGGAWEQYF.

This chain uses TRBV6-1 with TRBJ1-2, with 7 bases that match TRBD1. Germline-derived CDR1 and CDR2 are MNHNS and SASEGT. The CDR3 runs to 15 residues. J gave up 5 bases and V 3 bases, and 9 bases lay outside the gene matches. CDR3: CASSDGTASSYGYTF. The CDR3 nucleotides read TGTGCCAGCAGTGACGGGACAGCGTCAAGTTATGGCTACACCTTC.

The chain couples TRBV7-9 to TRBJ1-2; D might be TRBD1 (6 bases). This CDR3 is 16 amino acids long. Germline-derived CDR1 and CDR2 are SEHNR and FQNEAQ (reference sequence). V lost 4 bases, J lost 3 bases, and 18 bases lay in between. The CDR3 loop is CASSSAVTGTHYGYTF. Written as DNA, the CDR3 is TGTGCCAGCAGCTCCGCGGTCACAGGGACCCACTATGGCTACACCTTC.

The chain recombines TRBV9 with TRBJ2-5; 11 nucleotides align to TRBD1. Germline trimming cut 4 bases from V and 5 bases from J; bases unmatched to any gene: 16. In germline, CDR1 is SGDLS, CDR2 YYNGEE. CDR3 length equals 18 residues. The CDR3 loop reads CASSPRHTGTGGGETQYF. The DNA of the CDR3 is TGTGCCAGCAGCCCCAGACATACCGGGACAGGGGGAGGGGAGACCCAGTACTTC.

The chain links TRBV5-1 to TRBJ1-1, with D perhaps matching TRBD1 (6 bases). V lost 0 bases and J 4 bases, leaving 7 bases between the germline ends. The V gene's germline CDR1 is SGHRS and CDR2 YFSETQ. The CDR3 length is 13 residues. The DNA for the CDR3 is TGCGCCAGCAGCTTGGTCAGGGGCACTGAAGCTTTCTTT. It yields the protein CASSLVRGTEAFF.

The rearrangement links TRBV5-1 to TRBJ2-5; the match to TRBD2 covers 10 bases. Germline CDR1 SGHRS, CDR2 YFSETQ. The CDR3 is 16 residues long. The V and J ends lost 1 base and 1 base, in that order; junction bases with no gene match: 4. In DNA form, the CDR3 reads TGCGCCAGCAGCTTGTTAGCGGGAGGCCTCCAAGAGACCCAGTACTTC. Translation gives CASSLLAGGLQETQYF.

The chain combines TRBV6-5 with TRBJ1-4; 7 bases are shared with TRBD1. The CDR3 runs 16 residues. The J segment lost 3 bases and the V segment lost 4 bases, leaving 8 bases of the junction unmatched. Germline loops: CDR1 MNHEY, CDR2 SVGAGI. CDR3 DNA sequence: TGTGCCAGCAGTTCCCAAACAGGGACAGCTAATGAAAAACTGTTTTTT. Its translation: CASSSQTGTANEKLFF.